The entry below gives a single T cell receptor (beta chain) sequence along with its context. Antigen unknown. All sequencing subjects had displayed CD8+CD57+ cell expansion on flow cytometry. Profiling of TCR beta VDJ combinations and CDR3 sequences used genomic DNA as template. TCRdb reanalysed the reads using MiXCR and keeps one entry per CDR3 protein. The profile shows approximately 170,000 distinct CDR3 sequences, around half of them singletons. Per the germline V gene, CDR1 is WSHSY and CDR2 is SAAADI. This CDR3 is 13 amino acids long. V was shortened by 0 bases and J by 7 bases, with 10 bases between the two germline ends. The sample originates from a study of CD8+CD57+ T cells in acquired aplastic anemia. Overall study context: Isolated CD4+ and CD8+ cells, once sorted, yielded DNA averaging roughly 3 ug. Study conclusions and caveats: There were roughly 30 CD8+ CDR3 sequences that occurred in both patients and controls.

The material sequenced was sorted CD4+, CD8+, or CD8+CD57+ T cells (not recorded which) from PBMCs. This receptor was obtained from a human donor with aplastic anemia. The rearrangement uses TRBV10-2 and TRBJ2-7; D uncertain. CDR3 loop: CASSESTDWEQYF. The CDR3 DNA reads TGCGCCAGCAGTGAGTCAACTGACTGGGAGCAGTACTTC.